Following are 18 T cell receptor beta chains from one sample sequenced in a study of blood T cell repertoires in COVID-19. Profiled with immunoSEQ multiplex PCR; TCRdb holds only in-frame clones, not every one. The sample lists more than 85,000 clones; 65% to 90% were seen once. Sequencing used peripheral blood. The receptors here all came from a man between 60 and 75 years old with acute or convalescent COVID-19.

The rearrangement links TRBV19 to TRBJ1-1; 7 nucleotides line up with TRBD1. This CDR3 is 14 amino acids long. Germline-derived CDR1 and CDR2 are LNHDA and SQIVND (reference sequence). Losses at the gene ends were 4 bases for V and 4 bases for J; bases not matched to a gene: 6. CDR3 sequence (DNA): TGTGCCAGTAGTAAAAACAGGGGCGGCACTGAAGCTTTCTTT. Its protein product is CASSKNRGGTEAFF.

This clone came up once. CDR3 bases: TGTGCCAGTAGTCGGGGTCGTGGTAGCGGGTTTATGAGCTCCTACAATGAGCAGTTCTTC. Translated, it gives CASSRGRGSGFMSSYNEQFF. V is TRBV19 and J is TRBJ2-1; 7 bases are shared with TRBD2. Germline CDR1 and CDR2: LNHDA and SQIVND (reference sequence). The CDR3 is 20 residues long. The V segment lost 5 bases and the J segment 0 bases; nucleotides outside the gene matches: 19.

The chain joins TRBV28 to TRBJ1-2, with a weak D call TRBD1 (5 bases). Trimming took 5 bases from V and 4 from J, leaving 17 bases between them. Germline V gene sequence: CDR1 MDHEN, CDR2 SYDVKM. This CDR3 has 15 amino acids. The CDR3 protein is CASSLPSRGGYGYTF. In nucleotides, the CDR3 is TGTGCCAGCAGTCTACCCTCCCGCGGGGGCTATGGCTACACCTTC.

The chain recombines TRBV18 with TRBJ1-1; D is possibly TRBD1 (5 bases). The CDR3 extends over 16 amino acids. V dropped 6 bases and J dropped 3 bases, with 20 bases sitting between them. Germline loops: CDR1 KGHSH, CDR2 LQKENI. CDR3 amino acids: CASSPQERGWYTEAFF. As DNA, the CDR3 is TGTGCCAGCTCCCCCCAAGAGCGGGGGTGGTACACTGAAGCTTTCTTT.

This chain links TRBV5-1 with TRBJ1-2; 7 positions match TRBD1. CDR3 size: 17 residues. Losses at the gene ends were 3 bases for V and 2 bases for J; bases not matched to a gene: 13. Germline loops: CDR1 SGHRS, CDR2 YFSETQ. The CDR3 protein is CASSSDRARNWNYGYTF. The DNA for the CDR3 is TGCGCCAGCAGCTCCGACAGGGCAAGGAACTGGAACTATGGCTACACCTTC.

The chain has TRBV19 and TRBJ1-1, with unresolved D. The V and J ends lost 5 bases and 4 bases respectively, with 14 bases between them. The CDR3 consists of 14 residues. The germline gives CDR1 LNHDA, CDR2 SQIVND (reference sequence). This CDR3 is CASSHGGRATEAFF. The CDR3 region has the DNA TGTGCCAGTAGTCACGGAGGGAGGGCCACTGAAGCTTTCTTT. Full variable domain (missing parts from reference TRBV19 and TRBJ1-1): DGGITQSPKYLFRKEGQNVTLSCEQNLNHDAMYWYRQDPGQGLRLIYYSQIVNDFQKGDIAEGYSVSREKKESFPLTVTSAQKNPTAFYLCASSHGGRATEAFFGQGTRLTVV.

The V call is TRBV5-1, the J call TRBJ1-1; D not certain. Germline V gene sequence: CDR1 SGHRS, CDR2 YFSETQ. Trimming stripped 1 base from V and 5 bases from J, with 9 bases between. The CDR3 sequence is 13 residues long. Here the CDR3 DNA reads TGCGCCAGCAGCTTGCCGGGGAGGACTGAAGCTTTCTTT. Its protein product is CASSLPGRTEAFF.

V is TRBV12-3 or TRBV12-4 and J is TRBJ1-1; D possibly corresponds to TRBD1 (6 bases). This CDR3 contains 13 residues. The germline V and J ends were trimmed by 2 bases and 10 bases, with 14 bases remaining between them. The CDR3 loop is CASSLLGARIAFF. The DNA for the CDR3 is TGTGCCAGCAGTTTACTGGGGGCAAGAATAGCTTTCTTT.

This clone showed up just a few times. One end of the junction varies from germline; a read error may be responsible. The chain uses TRBV6-2 or TRBV6-3 and TRBJ2-7, with 7 nucleotides matching TRBD1. The CDR3 has 15 amino acids. In germline, CDR1 is MNHEY, CDR2 SVGEGT. The CDR3: CASSYRGQGGYGQYF. DNA of the CDR3: TGTGCCAGCAGTTACAGAGGACAAGGGGGCTACGGGCAGTACTTC.

There are a few counts of this clone. The gene calls are TRBV6-5 and TRBJ1-1; D possibly corresponds to TRBD1 (5 bases). The CDR3 is 14 residues long. Trimming shortened V by 7 bases and J by 0 bases, and 12 bases separated the two germline ends. The germline V gene encodes CDR1 MNHEY and CDR2 SVGAGI. CDR3 nucleotides: TGTGCCAGCATCGAAGACAGAGTGAACACTGAAGCTTTCTTT. Translating gives CASIEDRVNTEAFF.

This chain links TRBV5-6 with TRBJ2-7; D is perhaps TRBD1 (5 bases). With 6 bases removed from V and 4 bases from J, the gap between germline ends came to 20 bases. CDR3 length equals 15 residues. The V gene's germline CDR1 is SGHDT and CDR2 YYEEEE. CDR3 sequence reads: CASTLVSGAAYEQYV. The CDR3 bases are TGTGCCAGCACCCTGGTATCTGGGGCTGCTTACGAGCAGTACGTC.

The DNA of the CDR3 is TGTGCCAGCAGCCTTAGCCGAAGCGGGGGGGCCTACAATGAGCAGTTCTTC. The encoded protein is CASSLSRSGGAYNEQFF. The V and J genes are TRBV7-8 and TRBJ2-1, with 10 bases fitting TRBD2. Germline values: CDR1 SGHVS, CDR2 FQNEAQ. J lost 2 bases, V lost 5 bases, and 9 bases had no gene match. The CDR3 sequence is 17 residues long. Variable domain in full (rest from reference TRBV7-8 and TRBJ2-1): GAGVSQSPRYKVAKRGQDVALRCDPISGHVSLFWYQQALGQGPEFLTYFQNEAQLDKSGLPSDRFFAERPEGSVSTLKIQRTQQEDSAVYLCASSLSRSGGAYNEQFFGPGTRLTVL.

The chain carries TRBV5-1 and TRBJ2-5, with D possibly matching TRBD2 (7 bases). Germline CDR1 SGHRS, CDR2 YFSETQ. Trimming took 0 bases from V and 2 from J, leaving 17 bases between them. The CDR3 runs to 17 residues. As DNA, the CDR3 is TGCGCCAGCAGCTTGGCCGTGGCGGGGGCCGGACAAGAGACCCAGTACTTC. It yields the protein CASSLAVAGAGQETQYF.

The chain is built from TRBV6-6 and TRBJ1-5; 8 bases are a match to TRBD1. V was clipped by 0 bases and J by 4 bases; unmatched bases: 5. The CDR3 covers 16 residues. Germline V lookup: CDR1 MNHNY, CDR2 SVGAGI (reference sequence). CDR3 protein: CASSYSAGGLNQPQHF. The CDR3 bases are TGTGCCAGCAGTTACTCGGCAGGGGGCCTGAATCAGCCCCAGCATTTT.

The J gene is TRBJ2-3, the V gene TRBV7-9, with D tentatively TRBD2 (7 bases). V was clipped by 0 bases and J by 4 bases, with 23 bases between them. This CDR3 region has 19 residues. Germline assignment: CDR1 SEHNR and CDR2 FQNEAQ (reference sequence). The CDR3 is CASSLAGRGRLSNSDTQYF. CDR3 coding DNA: TGTGCCAGCAGCTTAGCGGGGAGGGGGAGATTATCGAATTCAGATACGCAGTATTTT.

This clone was recorded once. Written as DNA, the CDR3 is TGTGCCAGCAGTTTGCCGACCGGGACAGGGTTGGAAGCTTTCTTT. This gives the protein CASSLPTGTGLEAFF. The chain employs TRBV28 and TRBJ1-1; 9 nucleotides match TRBD1. J gave up 8 bases and V 3 bases, and 10 bases lay outside the gene matches. This CDR3 is built from 15 residues. Germline lookup yields CDR1 MDHEN and CDR2 SYDVKM.

This chain uses TRBV3-1 (or the pseudogene TRBV3-2) with TRBJ2-7; possible D gene TRBD2, 6 bases. The CDR3 totals 15 residues. Germline-derived CDR1 and CDR2 are LGHDT and YNNKEL (reference sequence). V lost 1 base to trimming and J lost 2 bases, with 12 bases between them. CDR3 sequence reads: CASSQGSWGAYEQYF. CDR3 coding DNA: TGTGCCAGCAGCCAAGGTAGCTGGGGGGCCTACGAGCAGTACTTC.

The rearrangement links TRBV29-1 to TRBJ2-7; maybe TRBD2 (6 bases). Germline values: CDR1 SQVTM, CDR2 ANQGSEA. The CDR3 is 13 amino acids. Trimming removed 7 bases from V and 1 base from J, with 14 bases in between. The CDR3 region is CSGRGRESYEQYF. CDR3 nucleotide sequence: TGCAGCGGGAGGGGCAGGGAATCCTACGAGCAGTACTTC.